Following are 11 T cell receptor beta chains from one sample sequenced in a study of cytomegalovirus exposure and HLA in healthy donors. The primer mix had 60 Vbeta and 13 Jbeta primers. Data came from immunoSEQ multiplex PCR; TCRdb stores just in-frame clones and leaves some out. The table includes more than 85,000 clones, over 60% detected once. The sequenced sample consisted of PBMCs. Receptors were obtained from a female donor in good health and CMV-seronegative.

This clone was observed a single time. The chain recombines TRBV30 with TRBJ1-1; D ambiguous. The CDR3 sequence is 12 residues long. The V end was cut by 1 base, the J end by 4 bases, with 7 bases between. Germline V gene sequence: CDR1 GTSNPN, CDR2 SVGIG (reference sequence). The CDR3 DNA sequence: TGTGCCTGGAGTGCCCGGGGCACTGAAGCTTTCTTT. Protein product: CAWSARGTEAFF.

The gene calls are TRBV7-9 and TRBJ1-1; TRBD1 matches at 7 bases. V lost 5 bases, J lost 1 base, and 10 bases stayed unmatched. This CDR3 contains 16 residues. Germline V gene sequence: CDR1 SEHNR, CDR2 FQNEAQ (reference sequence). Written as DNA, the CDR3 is TGTGCCAGCAGCATCTCTCCGACAGGGCGGAACACTGAAGCTTTCTTT. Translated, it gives CASSISPTGRNTEAFF.

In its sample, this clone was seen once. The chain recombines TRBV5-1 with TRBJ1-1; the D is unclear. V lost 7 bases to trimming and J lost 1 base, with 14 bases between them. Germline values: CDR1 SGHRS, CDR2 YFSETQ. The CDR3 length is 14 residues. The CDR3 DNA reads TGCGCCAGCCTGGGCGCCCCAGGGAACACTGAAGCTTTCTTT. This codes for CASLGAPGNTEAFF.

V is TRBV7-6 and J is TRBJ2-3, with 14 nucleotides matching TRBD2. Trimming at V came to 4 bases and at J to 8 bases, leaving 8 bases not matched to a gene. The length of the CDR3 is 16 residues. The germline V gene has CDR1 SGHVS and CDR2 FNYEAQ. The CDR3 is CASSSSGTSGSRTQYF. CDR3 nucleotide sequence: TGTGCCAGCAGCTCTTCCGGGACTAGCGGGAGCCGTACGCAGTATTTT.

CDR3 bases: TGTGCCAGCAAAACCGGGACAACAGCCTACGAGCAGTACTTC. Translating it yields CASKTGTTAYEQYF. The V call is TRBV27, the J call TRBJ2-7; D may be TRBD1 (6 bases). Trimming stripped 7 bases from V and 2 bases from J, with 15 bases between. Germline-derived CDR1 and CDR2 are MNHEY and SMNVEV (reference sequence). The CDR3 loop spans 14 amino acids.

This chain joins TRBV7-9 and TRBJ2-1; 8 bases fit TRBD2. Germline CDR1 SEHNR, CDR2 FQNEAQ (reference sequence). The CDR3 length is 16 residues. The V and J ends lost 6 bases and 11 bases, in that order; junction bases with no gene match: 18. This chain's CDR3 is CASRSSSGTRRLQQFF. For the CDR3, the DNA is TGTGCCAGCAGATCTTCATCCGGGACTAGAAGGTTACAGCAGTTCTTC.

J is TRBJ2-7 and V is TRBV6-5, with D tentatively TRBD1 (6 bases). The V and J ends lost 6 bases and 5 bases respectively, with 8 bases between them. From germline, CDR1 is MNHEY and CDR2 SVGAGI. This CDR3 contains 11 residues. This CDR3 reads CASSPGDEQYF. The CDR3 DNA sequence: TGTGCCAGCAGCCCAGGGGACGAGCAGTACTTC.

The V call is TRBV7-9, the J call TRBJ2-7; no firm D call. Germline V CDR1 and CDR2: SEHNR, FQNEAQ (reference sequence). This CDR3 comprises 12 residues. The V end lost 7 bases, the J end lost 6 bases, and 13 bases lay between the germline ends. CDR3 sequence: CASTSQAPEQYF. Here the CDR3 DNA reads TGTGCCAGCACCTCCCAGGCCCCCGAGCAGTACTTC. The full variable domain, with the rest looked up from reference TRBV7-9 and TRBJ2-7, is DTGVSQNPRHKITKRGQNVTFRCDPISEHNRLYWYRQTLGQGPEFLTYFQNEAQLEKSRLLSDRFSAERPKGSFSTLEIQRTEQGDSAMYLCASTSQAPEQYFGPGTRLTVT.

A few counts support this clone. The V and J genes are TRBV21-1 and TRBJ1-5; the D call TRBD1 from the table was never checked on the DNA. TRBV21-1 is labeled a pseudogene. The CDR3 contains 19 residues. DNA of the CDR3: TGTGCCAGCAGTCAAAGGTCGGACAGGGCCTTCTATAGCAATCAGCCCCAGCATTTT. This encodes CASSQRSDRAFYSNQPQHF.

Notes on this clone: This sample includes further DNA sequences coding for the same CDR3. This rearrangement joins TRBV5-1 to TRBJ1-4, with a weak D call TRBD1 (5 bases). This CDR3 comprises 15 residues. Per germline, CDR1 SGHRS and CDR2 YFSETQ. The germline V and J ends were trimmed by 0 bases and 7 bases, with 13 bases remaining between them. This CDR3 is CASSLEGQGGEKLFF. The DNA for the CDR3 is TGCGCCAGCAGCTTGGAAGGCCAGGGTGGTGAAAAACTGTTTTTT. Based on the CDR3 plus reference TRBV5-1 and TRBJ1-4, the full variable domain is KAGVTQTPRYLIKTRGQQVTLSCSPISGHRSVSWYQQTPGQGLQFLFEYFSETQRNKGNFPGRFSGRQFSNSRSEMNVSTLELGDSALYLCASSLEGQGGEKLFFGSGTQLSVL.

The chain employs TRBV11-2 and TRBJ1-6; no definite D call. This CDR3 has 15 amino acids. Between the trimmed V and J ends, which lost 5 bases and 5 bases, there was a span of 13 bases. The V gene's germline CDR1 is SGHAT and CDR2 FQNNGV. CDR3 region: CASSPEASDNSPLHF. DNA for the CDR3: TGTGCCAGCAGCCCAGAGGCATCCGATAATTCACCCCTCCACTTT.